This is a list of T cell receptor beta chains from one sample in a study of CD8 T cells in ankylosing spondylitis. MiXCR, applied by TCRdb to the 5' RACE reads, yields one record per CDR3 protein. The sample records some 120,000 distinct CDR3 sequences, 7% being singletons. Sequencing used blood, either unsorted or a sorted T cell fraction (not recorded which). Receptor source: a male donor with ankylosing spondylitis or in good health (not recorded which). CDR3s include the opening cysteine and the closing phenylalanine or tryptophan. A D gene is named only where the DNA matches it firmly. For some rows the clone size is stated as once, few or many, or as a class when expanded; others skip it.

j_gene | d_gene | v_gene | abundance | CDR3aa | CDR3nt
TRBJ1-2 | TRBD1 | TRBV9 | many | CASSGRYRGLFF | TGTGCCAGCAGCGGCCGGTACAGGGGGTTGTTCTTC
TRBJ2-7 | NA | TRBV11-2 | many | CASSLVNLMTDLTTTYEQYF | TGTGCCAGCAGCTTAGTTAATCTAATGACAGATCTTACTACCACCTACGAGCAGTACTTC
TRBJ1-1 | NA | TRBV18 | many | CASKDSGNTEAFF | TGTGCCAGCAAGGACAGCGGGAACACTGAAGCTTTCTTT
TRBJ2-5 | NA | TRBV5-1 | many | CASSLVETQYF | TGCGCCAGCAGCTTGGTGGAGACCCAGTACTTC
TRBJ2-6 | TRBD1 | TRBV15 | few | CATGGQGASGANVLTF | TGTGCCACCGGGGGACAGGGCGCATCTGGGGCCAACGTCCTGACTTTC
TRBJ2-1 | TRBD2 | TRBV5-1 | many | CASSLESSGRNEQFF | TGCGCCAGCAGCTTGGAGTCTAGCGGGAGGAATGAGCAGTTCTTC
TRBJ2-5 | NA | TRBV5-1 | many | CASSVRETQYF | TGCGCCAGCAGTGTTCGAGAGACCCAGTACTTC
TRBJ2-5 | NA | TRBV5-5 | many | CASSWRAWPQETQYF | TGTGCCAGCAGCTGGAGGGCGTGGCCCCAAGAGACCCAGTACTTC
TRBJ2-7 | NA | TRBV7-9 | many | CASSLVKTGWPYEQYF | TGTGCCAGCAGTTTAGTCAAGACGGGCTGGCCCTACGAGCAGTACTTC
TRBJ1-5 | NA | TRBV30 | many | CAWSRSQFNQPQHF | TGTGCCTGGAGCAGGAGTCAGTTCAATCAGCCCCAGCATTTT
TRBJ2-2 | TRBD2 | TRBV18 | many | CASSPNSGGTGELFF | TGTGCCAGCTCCCCCAATTCGGGGGGCACCGGGGAGCTGTTTTTT
TRBJ2-7 | NA | TRBV5-1 | many | CASSLVTAVDLRYEQYF | TGCGCCAGCAGCTTGGTCACCGCGGTAGACCTTCGCTACGAGCAGTACTTC
TRBJ1-5 | NA | TRBV7-9 | few | CASSSPGKPQHF | TGTGCCAGCAGTTCCCCTGGTAAGCCCCAGCATTTT
TRBJ2-3 | TRBD2 | TRBV19 | few | CASRGLAGVADTQYF | TGTGCCAGTAGGGGACTAGCGGGAGTCGCAGATACGCAGTATTTT
TRBJ1-4 | TRBD1 | TRBV6-1 | many | CASRREWTGHEKLFF | TGTGCCAGCAGACGGGAGTGGACAGGGCACGAAAAACTGTTTTTT
TRBJ2-7 | NA | TRBV24-1 | many | CATSDSKGREQYF | TGTGCCACCAGTGATTCTAAGGGGCGCGAGCAGTACTTC
TRBJ2-7 | NA | TRBV9 | many | CASSVGGKLDEQYF | TGTGCCAGCAGCGTAGGAGGGAAACTAGACGAGCAGTACTTC
TRBJ2-5 | NA | TRBV4-2 | many | CASSAPLGRRQTYQETQYF | TGTGCCAGCAGCGCCCCTTTGGGTCGGAGGCAGACGTACCAAGAGACCCAGTACTTC
TRBJ2-3 | NA | TRBV2 | many | CASGDISRKGDTQYF | TGTGCCAGCGGGGATATTAGCAGGAAAGGAGATACGCAGTATTTT
TRBJ2-1 | NA | TRBV7-7 | many | CASSLTQQGEQFF | TGTGCTAGCAGCTTAACCCAGCAGGGAGAGCAGTTCTTC
TRBJ2-1 | NA | TRBV5-1 | many | CASKYYGGNEQFF | TGCGCCAGCAAGTATTATGGGGGGAATGAGCAGTTCTTC
TRBJ2-5 | TRBD2 | TRBV28 | NA | CASTRTGTSGRVGETQYF | TGTGCCAGCACCCGTACCGGGACTAGCGGAAGGGTTGGAGAGACCCAGTACTTC
TRBJ2-2 | NA | TRBV27 | many | CASSFSPLQGTGELFF | TGTGCCAGCAGTTTTTCTCCCCTCCAGGGCACTGGGGAGCTGTTTTTT
TRBJ2-1 | TRBD2 | TRBV20-1 | few | CCARDNSGGYSYNEQFF | TGCTGTGCTAGAGATAATAGCGGGGGCTACTCCTACAATGAGCAGTTCTTC
TRBJ1-5 | NA | TRBV20-1 | many | CSARSPGLGNQPQHF | TGCAGTGCTAGATCCCCCGGTTTGGGGAATCAGCCCCAGCATTTT
TRBJ2-7 | NA | TRBV5-1 | many | CASSLVLQGPSYEQYF | TGCGCCAGCAGCTTGGTTTTACAGGGCCCCTCCTACGAGCAGTACTTC
TRBJ2-7 | NA | TRBV20-1 | many | CSARVSPPSYEQYF | TGCAGTGCTAGAGTGAGTCCCCCCTCCTACGAGCAGTACTTC
TRBJ2-5 | NA | TRBV20-1 | many | CSAAGFGTQYF | TGCAGTGCTGCTGGCTTCGGGACCCAGTACTTC
TRBJ2-3 | TRBD2 | TRBV20-1 | many | CSARTSGFNTQYF | TGCAGTGCCCGGACTAGCGGTTTCAATACGCAGTATTTT
TRBJ2-7 | TRBD2 | TRBV20-1 | many | CSARGGGSGRSAYEQYF | TGCAGTGCTAGAGGGGGGGGTAGCGGGAGGTCGGCCTACGAGCAGTACTTC
TRBJ1-2 | TRBD1 | TRBV5-6 | many | CASSPPLDRGRSGYTF | TGTGCCAGCAGCCCTCCCCTGGACAGGGGGCGTAGTGGCTACACCTTC
TRBJ1-1 | NA | TRBV5-5 | many | CASSYLTENTEAFF | TGTGCCAGCAGCTATTTGACAGAGAACACTGAAGCTTTCTTT
TRBJ2-3 | TRBD1 | TRBV3-1 | many | CASSRRQGTSDTQYF | TGTGCCAGCAGCCGTCGACAGGGGACGTCAGATACGCAGTATTTT
TRBJ1-5 | TRBD1 | TRBV28 | many | CASSRQGGYQPQHF | TGTGCCAGCAGCAGACAGGGGGGGTATCAGCCCCAGCATTTT
TRBJ2-3 | TRBD2 | TRBV18 | NA | CASSPPRGGATDTQYF | TGTGCCAGCTCACCACCGCGCGGGGGGGCCACAGATACGCAGTATTTT
TRBJ2-5 | NA | TRBV5-1 | many | CASSLPEQETQYF | TGCGCCAGCAGCTTGCCTGAACAAGAGACCCAGTACTTC